The 18 T cell receptor beta chains below come from one sample, sequenced in a study of control samples from healthy donors and cancer patients. Data came from immunoSEQ multiplex PCR; TCRdb stores just in-frame clones and leaves some out. This sample yields about 110,000 clones, of which 82% are seen a single time; under 8.5% belongs to the top ten. The specimen sequenced was blood. The receptors derive from a man between 18 and 29 years old in good health.

The chain employs TRBV4-1 and TRBJ2-5; 10 nucleotides match TRBD2. The germline V gene encodes CDR1 MGHRA and CDR2 YSYEKL. V lost 0 bases, J lost 6 bases, and 4 bases stayed unmatched. The CDR3 runs 15 residues. CDR3 in DNA: TGCGCCAGCAGCCAAGACCTAGCGGGGGTTAAGACCCAGTACTTC. It encodes CASSQDLAGVKTQYF.

J is TRBJ1-1 and V is TRBV15; no clear D. This CDR3 has 13 amino acids. The V end was cut by 4 bases, the J end by 3 bases, with 9 bases between. Germline V gene sequence: CDR1 LNHNV, CDR2 YYDKDF (reference sequence). The CDR3 bases are TGTGCCACCAGCATAGGGTGGGACACTGAAGCTTTCTTT. Encoded protein: CATSIGWDTEAFF.

The chain combines TRBV5-8 with TRBJ1-2; D remains ambiguous. Germline assignment: CDR1 SGHTS and CDR2 YDEGEE. CDR3 length equals 12 residues. The germline V and J ends were trimmed by 4 bases and 4 bases, with 8 bases remaining between them. The CDR3 nucleotides are TGTGCCAGCAGCCTGTCGTTCTATGGCTACACCTTC. Protein product: CASSLSFYGYTF.

The chain employs TRBV28 and TRBJ2-7; D is possibly TRBD1 or TRBD2 (6 bases each). The CDR3 covers 16 residues. CDR1 and CDR2 from the germline V gene are MDHEN and SYDVKM. Trimming took 4 bases from V and 0 from J, leaving 16 bases between them. CDR3 in DNA: TGTGCCAGCAGTTGGACGGGGGCAACTAGCTCCTACGAGCAGTACTTC. Residues: CASSWTGATSSYEQYF.

This sequence joins TRBV10-3 and TRBJ2-7; TRBD1 aligns across 7 bases. V gave up 10 bases and J gave up 2 bases; unmatched junction bases: 14. Per germline, CDR1 ENHRY and CDR2 SYGVKD. CDR3 size: 15 residues. CDR3 sequence reads: CATGIEQGRTYEQYF. CDR3 nucleotides: TGTGCCACAGGGATTGAACAGGGGAGAACCTACGAGCAGTACTTC.

The chain uses TRBV4-2 and TRBJ1-4, with D uncertain. V lost 0 bases, J lost 1 base, and 15 bases lay in between. There are 18 residues in the CDR3. Germline-derived CDR1 and CDR2 are LGHNA and YNFKEQ. In nucleotides, the CDR3 is TGTGCCAGCAGCCAAGATCAAATAGACGTACAAACTAATGAAAAACTGTTTTTT. Encoded protein: CASSQDQIDVQTNEKLFF.

This chain links TRBV27 with TRBJ2-6; no clear D. Trimming took off 2 bases at V and 1 base at J, with 6 bases between the two ends. Germline V gene sequence: CDR1 MNHEY, CDR2 SMNVEV (reference sequence). This CDR3 region has 15 residues. The CDR3 region has the DNA TGTGCCAGCAGTTTAGGCGTATCTGGGGCCAACGTCCTGACTTTC. Its protein is CASSLGVSGANVLTF.

The rearrangement uses TRBV5-8 and TRBJ1-4; the match to TRBD1 covers 9 bases. The length of the CDR3 is 15 residues. The junction had 6 bases not matched to a gene; V was cut back by 2 bases and J by 7 bases. Germline loops: CDR1 SGHTS, CDR2 YDEGEE. DNA of the CDR3: TGTGCCAGCAGCTTACAGGGGGCCGCGGGTGAAAAACTGTTTTTT. This codes for CASSLQGAAGEKLFF.

V gene TRBV18 combines with J gene TRBJ1-1; D is uncertain. The CDR3 is 13 amino acids. Germline V gene lookup returns CDR1 KGHSH and CDR2 LQKENI. V gave up 1 base and J gave up 5 bases, with 8 bases separating them. The CDR3 loop reads CASSPQGGTEAFF. CDR3 nucleotide sequence: TGTGCCAGCTCACCACAGGGAGGAACTGAAGCTTTCTTT.

This clone was detected only once. V and J are TRBV13 and TRBJ1-1; D possibly corresponds to TRBD1 (5 bases). Germline-derived CDR1 and CDR2 are PRHDT and FYEKMQ (reference sequence). Between the trimmed V and J ends, which lost 5 bases and 1 base, there was a span of 14 bases. The CDR3 spans 15 residues. For the CDR3, the DNA is TGTGCCAGCAGCGACAGACCGAGGGGGAACACTGAAGCTTTCTTT. It is translated as CASSDRPRGNTEAFF.

This chain links TRBV12-3 or TRBV12-4 with TRBJ2-2; D is unresolved. Trimming removed 4 bases at V and 7 bases at J, with 10 bases between. This CDR3 has 13 residues. The CDR3 reads CASSSLLGGELFF. The CDR3 bases are TGTGCCAGCAGTTCACTCCTTGGCGGGGAGCTGTTTTTT.

The rearrangement joins TRBV19 to TRBJ1-2; D gene ambiguous. The CDR3 covers 13 residues. V dropped 3 bases and J dropped 4 bases, with 9 bases sitting between them. The V gene's germline CDR1 is LNHDA and CDR2 SQIVND (reference sequence). The CDR3 DNA reads as TGTGCCAGTAGTATTAACAGATCCTATGGCTACACCTTC. Its protein product is CASSINRSYGYTF.

V gene TRBV2 combines with J gene TRBJ2-2; the match to TRBD1 covers 8 bases. The CDR3 length is 15 residues. The V segment lost 3 bases and the J segment 5 bases; nucleotides outside the gene matches: 5. Germline V gene sequence: CDR1 SNHLY, CDR2 FYNNEI. The CDR3 spells CASSEGQAGTGELFF. The CDR3 DNA reads TGTGCCAGCAGTGAGGGACAGGCGGGGACCGGGGAGCTGTTTTTT. The complete variable domain, with remaining parts taken from reference TRBV2 and TRBJ2-2, reads EPEVTQTPSHQVTQMGQEVILRCVPISNHLYFYWYRQILGQKVEFLVSFYNNEISEKSEIFDDQFSVERPDGSNFTLKIRSTKLEDSAMYFCASSEGQAGTGELFFGEGSRLTVL.

The CDR3 DNA reads TGTGCCAGCAGTTATAATAAGGCAGGGGGCGGCTACGAGCAGTACTTC. It translates to CASSYNKAGGGYEQYF. The genes are TRBV6-2 or TRBV6-3 and TRBJ2-7, with 8 positions matching TRBD1. The CDR3 totals 16 residues. Looked up from germline, CDR1 is MNHEY and CDR2 is SVGEGT. V lost 3 bases to trimming and J lost 3 bases; unmatched junction nucleotides: 10.

The genes are TRBV11-2 and TRBJ2-5; D gene unclear. V lost 4 bases to trimming and J lost 1 base, with 13 bases between them. The germline V gene encodes CDR1 SGHAT and CDR2 FQNNGV. The length of the CDR3 is 15 residues. CDR3 bases: TGTGCCAGCAGCTCGACCAGGAGCCGCCAAGAGACCCAGTACTTC. Translating gives CASSSTRSRQETQYF.

The CDR3: CATSREGEGAYEQYF. In DNA form, the CDR3 reads TGTGCCACCAGCAGAGAGGGGGAGGGAGCCTACGAGCAGTACTTC. The chain carries TRBV15 and TRBJ2-7, with 7 nucleotides matching TRBD2. Germline lookup yields CDR1 LNHNV and CDR2 YYDKDF (reference sequence). This CDR3 is 15 amino acids long. V lost 0 bases and J lost 2; bases outside the gene matches: 4.

The genes are TRBV6-2 or TRBV6-3 and TRBJ2-2, with TRBD1 identical over 7 bases. Germline-derived CDR1 and CDR2 are MNHEY and SVGEGT. The CDR3 has 15 amino acids. V was clipped by 6 bases and J by 4 bases; unmatched bases: 8. The CDR3 nucleotides are TGTGCCAGCAGCCATCGGGACAGACCCACCGGGGAGCTGTTTTTT. Protein product: CASSHRDRPTGELFF.

This clone appeared a single time. The rearrangement uses TRBV19 and TRBJ1-1; 9 bases fit TRBD1. The CDR3 sequence is 15 residues long. V trimming: 3 bases; J trimming: 5 bases; junction bases outside the gene matches: 7. The germline V gene encodes CDR1 LNHDA and CDR2 SQIVND (reference sequence). Written as DNA, the CDR3 is TGTGCCAGTAGTATTGCCGGGACAGGGTTGACTGAAGCTTTCTTT. Protein sequence: CASSIAGTGLTEAFF.